The rows below give T cell receptor beta chains drawn from one sample of a study of blood T cell repertoires in COVID-19. The method was immunoSEQ multiplex PCR; TCRdb's version includes in-frame clones alone and lacks a portion of them. The sample yields roughly 87,000 clones, about 88% seen once. What was sequenced was peripheral blood. All receptors derive from a woman aged 80 or over with active COVID-19. The conserved cysteine and the conserved F or W are not part of the CDR3 here. A D gene is named only where the DNA matches it firmly.

j_gene: TRBJ2-3; v_gene: TRBV19; len: 11; d_gene: TRBD2; CDR3aa: ASGGLGTDTQY
j_gene: TRBJ2-1; v_gene: TRBV29-1; len: 11; d_gene: -; CDR3aa: SVEAQGRYEQF
j_gene: TRBJ2-3; v_gene: TRBV5-5; len: 14; d_gene: TRBD2; CDR3aa: ASSLGGSGRVDTQY
j_gene: TRBJ1-1; v_gene: TRBV5-5; len: 13; d_gene: -; CDR3aa: ASSPSSPGPFRAF
j_gene: TRBJ2-1; v_gene: TRBV20-1; len: 13; d_gene: TRBD2; CDR3aa: SASSVAGYYNEQF
j_gene: TRBJ2-1; v_gene: TRBV10-3; len: 13; d_gene: TRBD2; CDR3aa: AISLTSGRGNEQF
j_gene: TRBJ2-3; v_gene: TRBV6-2/TRBV6-3; len: 10; d_gene: TRBD2; CDR3aa: ASSSLAGSQY
j_gene: TRBJ1-2; v_gene: TRBV5-1; len: 13; d_gene: -; CDR3aa: ASSLERLDSPFYT
j_gene: TRBJ2-3; v_gene: TRBV2; len: 14; d_gene: -; CDR3aa: ASSEGYSAVTDTQY
j_gene: TRBJ1-2; v_gene: TRBV6-5; len: 13; d_gene: TRBD1; CDR3aa: ASSPWDRSGYGYT
j_gene: TRBJ1-5; v_gene: TRBV28; len: 13; d_gene: TRBD1; CDR3aa: ASSLYRGYNQPQH
j_gene: TRBJ2-5; v_gene: TRBV2; len: 15; d_gene: TRBD2; CDR3aa: ASRGTGLAGGRETQY
j_gene: TRBJ2-5; v_gene: TRBV11-2; len: 9; d_gene: -; CDR3aa: ASSFIETQY
j_gene: TRBJ2-3; v_gene: TRBV6-1; len: 14; d_gene: TRBD2; CDR3aa: ASSEVRLAGTDTQY
j_gene: TRBJ2-7; v_gene: TRBV7-8; len: 13; d_gene: -; CDR3aa: ASTLQVRQTYEQY
j_gene: TRBJ2-7; v_gene: TRBV18; len: 15; d_gene: TRBD2; CDR3aa: ASTPTSGRAIPYEQY
j_gene: TRBJ2-1; v_gene: TRBV7-9; len: 13; d_gene: TRBD1; CDR3aa: ASSLGGWTGDEQF
j_gene: TRBJ2-7; v_gene: TRBV5-4; len: 9; d_gene: -; CDR3aa: ASSWGGEQY
j_gene: TRBJ2-1; v_gene: TRBV6-2/TRBV6-3; len: 11; d_gene: TRBD2; CDR3aa: ASSSRLAGEQF
j_gene: TRBJ2-7; v_gene: TRBV27; len: 14; d_gene: -; CDR3aa: ASSLSNPGRLDEQY
j_gene: TRBJ2-4; v_gene: TRBV18; len: 13; d_gene: -; CDR3aa: ASSPSTGPQNIQY
j_gene: TRBJ2-2; v_gene: TRBV15; len: 12; d_gene: TRBD2; CDR3aa: ATPGTSGTGELF
j_gene: TRBJ2-7; v_gene: TRBV6-2/TRBV6-3; len: 12; d_gene: -; CDR3aa: ASSLQGGLYEQY
j_gene: TRBJ2-1; v_gene: TRBV4-3; len: 14; d_gene: TRBD2; CDR3aa: ASSQGGSGRGNEQF
j_gene: TRBJ2-5; v_gene: TRBV19; len: 15; d_gene: TRBD2; CDR3aa: ASRSGVVAGGLETQY
j_gene: TRBJ2-2; v_gene: TRBV4-3; len: 13; d_gene: -; CDR3aa: ASSQDRGLPGELF
j_gene: TRBJ1-5; v_gene: TRBV6-5; len: 13; d_gene: TRBD1; CDR3aa: ASRNTGGGGQPQH
j_gene: TRBJ2-3; v_gene: TRBV6-2/TRBV6-3; len: 16; d_gene: TRBD2; CDR3aa: ASSYDPSGVSSTDTQY
j_gene: TRBJ2-3; v_gene: TRBV18; len: 14; d_gene: TRBD2; CDR3aa: ASSPTLTSATDTQY